This section outlines one T cell receptor beta chain sequence together with its context. The source material, RNA transcripts, was used to amplify TCR beta CDR3 regions. The TCR CDR3 first-round RT-PCR relied on the HTBI primer set. TCRdb re-analysed the multiplex PCR reads in MiXCR, keeping a single row per CDR3 protein. The sample contains over 700,000 distinct CDR3 sequences, approximately 36% of which appear only once. This specimen comes from a study of T cells in Graves' hyperthyroidism and ophthalmopathy. Lactation, pregnancy, other autoimmune disease or uncontrolled infection led to exclusion of patients. The TCR comes from a woman aged 40 to 50 with Graves' hyperthyroidism. Sequenced material: blood.

As DNA, the CDR3 is TGCGCCAGCAGCTTGGGGTCCAGCAAGAACACTGAAGCTTTCTTT. It is translated as CASSLGSSKNTEAFF. The chain recombines TRBV5-1 with TRBJ1-1; D is uncertain. CDR1 and CDR2 (germline): SGHRS, YFSETQ. The CDR3 contains 15 residues. Between the trimmed V and J ends, which lost 0 bases and 1 base, there was a span of 10 bases.